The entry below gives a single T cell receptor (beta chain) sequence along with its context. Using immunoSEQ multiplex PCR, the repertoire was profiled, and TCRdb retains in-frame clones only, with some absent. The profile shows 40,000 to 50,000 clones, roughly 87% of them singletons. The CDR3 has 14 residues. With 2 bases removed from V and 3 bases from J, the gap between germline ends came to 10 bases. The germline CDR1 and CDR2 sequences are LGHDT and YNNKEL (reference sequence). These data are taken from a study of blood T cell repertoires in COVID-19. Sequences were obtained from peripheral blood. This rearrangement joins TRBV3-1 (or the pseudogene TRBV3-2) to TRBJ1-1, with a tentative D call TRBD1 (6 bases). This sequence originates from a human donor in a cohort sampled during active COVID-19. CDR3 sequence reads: CASSQNRAHTEAFF. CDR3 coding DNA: TGTGCCAGCAGCCAAAACAGGGCGCACACTGAAGCTTTCTTT.